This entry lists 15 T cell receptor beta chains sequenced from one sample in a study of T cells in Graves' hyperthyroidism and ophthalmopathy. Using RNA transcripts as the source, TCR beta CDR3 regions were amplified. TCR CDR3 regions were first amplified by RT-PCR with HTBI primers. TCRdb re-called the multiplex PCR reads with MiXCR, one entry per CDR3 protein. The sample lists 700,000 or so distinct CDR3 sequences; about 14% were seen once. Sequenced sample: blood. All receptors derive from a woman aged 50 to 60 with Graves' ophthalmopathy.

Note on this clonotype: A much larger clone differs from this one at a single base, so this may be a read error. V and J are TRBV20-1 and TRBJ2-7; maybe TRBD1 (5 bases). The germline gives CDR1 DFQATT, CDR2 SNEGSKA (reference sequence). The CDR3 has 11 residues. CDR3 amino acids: CSASDSYEQHF. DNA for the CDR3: TGCAGTGCTAGCGACAGTTACGAGCAGCACTTC.

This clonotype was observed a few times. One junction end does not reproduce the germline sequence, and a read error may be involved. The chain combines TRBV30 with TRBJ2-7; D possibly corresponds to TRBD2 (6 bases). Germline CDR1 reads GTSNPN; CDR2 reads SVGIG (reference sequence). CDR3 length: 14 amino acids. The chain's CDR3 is CAWIGVGREHEQYF. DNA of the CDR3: TGTGCATGGATAGGAGTCGGGAGAGAACACGAGCAGTACTTC. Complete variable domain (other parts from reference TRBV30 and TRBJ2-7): SQTIHQWPATLVQPVGSPLSLECTVEGTSNPNLYWYRQAAGRGLQLLFYSVGIGQISSEVPQNLSASRPQDRQFILSSKKLLLSDSGFYLCAWIGVGREHEQYFGPGTRLTVT.

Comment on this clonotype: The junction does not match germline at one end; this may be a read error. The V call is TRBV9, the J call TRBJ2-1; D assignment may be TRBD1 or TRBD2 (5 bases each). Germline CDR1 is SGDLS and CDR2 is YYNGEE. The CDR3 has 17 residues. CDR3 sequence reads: CASSVRVRGNNYNERFF. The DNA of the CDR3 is TGTGCCAGCAGCGTCCGTGTCCGGGGCAACAACTACAATGAGCGGTTCTTC.

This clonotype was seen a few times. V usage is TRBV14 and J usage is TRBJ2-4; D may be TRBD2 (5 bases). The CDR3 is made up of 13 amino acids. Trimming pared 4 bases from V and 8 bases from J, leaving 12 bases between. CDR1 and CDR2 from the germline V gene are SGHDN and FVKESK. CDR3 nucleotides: TGTGCCAGCAGCCCAAGGGTCGGGGACATTCAGTACTTC. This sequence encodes CASSPRVGDIQYF.

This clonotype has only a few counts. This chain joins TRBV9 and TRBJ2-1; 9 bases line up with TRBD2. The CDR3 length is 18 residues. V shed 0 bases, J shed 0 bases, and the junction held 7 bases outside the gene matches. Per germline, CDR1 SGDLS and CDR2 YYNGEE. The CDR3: CASSVGYGGRDSYNEQFF. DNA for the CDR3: TGTGCCAGCAGCGTAGGGTACGGCGGGAGGGACTCCTACAATGAGCAGTTCTTC.

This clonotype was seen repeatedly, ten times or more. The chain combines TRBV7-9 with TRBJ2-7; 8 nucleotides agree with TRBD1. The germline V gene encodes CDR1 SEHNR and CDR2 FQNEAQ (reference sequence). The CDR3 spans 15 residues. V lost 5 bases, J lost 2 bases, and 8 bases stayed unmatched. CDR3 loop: CASSQQTGDTYEQYF. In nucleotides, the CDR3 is TGTGCCAGCAGCCAGCAGACAGGGGACACCTACGAGCAGTACTTC.

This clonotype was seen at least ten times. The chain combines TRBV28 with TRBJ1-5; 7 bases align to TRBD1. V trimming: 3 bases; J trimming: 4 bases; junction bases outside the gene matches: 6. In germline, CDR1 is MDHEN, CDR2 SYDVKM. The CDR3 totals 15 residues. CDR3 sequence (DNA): TGTGCCAGCAGTTTTAACAACAGGGGTAATCAGCCCCAGCATTTT. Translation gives CASSFNNRGNQPQHF.

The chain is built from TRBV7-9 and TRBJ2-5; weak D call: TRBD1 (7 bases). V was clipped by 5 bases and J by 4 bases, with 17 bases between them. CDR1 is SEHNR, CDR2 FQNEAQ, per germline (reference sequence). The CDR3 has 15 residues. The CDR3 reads CASSPSEGAGETQYF. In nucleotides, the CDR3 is TGTGCCAGCAGCCCATCGGAGGGGGCGGGAGAGACCCAGTACTTC. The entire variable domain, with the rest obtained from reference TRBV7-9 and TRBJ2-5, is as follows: DTGVSQNPRHKITKRGQNVTFRCDPISEHNRLYWYRQTLGQGPEFLTYFQNEAQLEKSRLLSDRFSAERPKGSFSTLEIQRTEQGDSAMYLCASSPSEGAGETQYFGPGTRLLVL.

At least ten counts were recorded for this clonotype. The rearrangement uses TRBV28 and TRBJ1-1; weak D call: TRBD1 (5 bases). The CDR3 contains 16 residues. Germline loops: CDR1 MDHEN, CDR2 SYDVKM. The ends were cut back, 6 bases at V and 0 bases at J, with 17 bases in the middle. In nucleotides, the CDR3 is TGTGCCAGCAGCGATCCGGGGCGATCAATGAACACTGAAGCTTTCTTT. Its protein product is CASSDPGRSMNTEAFF.

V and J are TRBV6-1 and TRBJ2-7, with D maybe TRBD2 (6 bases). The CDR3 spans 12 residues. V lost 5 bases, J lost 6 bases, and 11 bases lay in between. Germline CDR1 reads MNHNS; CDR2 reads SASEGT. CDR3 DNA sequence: TGTGCCAGCAGTAATGCGACTAGCGAGCAGTACTTC. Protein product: CASSNATSEQYF.

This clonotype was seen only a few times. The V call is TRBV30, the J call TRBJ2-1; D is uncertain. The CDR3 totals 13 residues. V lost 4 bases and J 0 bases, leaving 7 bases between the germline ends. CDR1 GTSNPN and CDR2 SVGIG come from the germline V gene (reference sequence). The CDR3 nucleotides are TGTGCCTGGAATGTGAACTCCTACAATGAGCAGTTCTTC. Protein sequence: CAWNVNSYNEQFF.

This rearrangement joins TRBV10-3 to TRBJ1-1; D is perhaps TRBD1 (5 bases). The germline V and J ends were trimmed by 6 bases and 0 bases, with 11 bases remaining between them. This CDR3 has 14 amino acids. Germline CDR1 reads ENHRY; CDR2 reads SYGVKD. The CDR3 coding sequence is TGTGCCATCAGACCGGGACTGATGAACACTGAAGCTTTCTTT. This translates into CAIRPGLMNTEAFF.

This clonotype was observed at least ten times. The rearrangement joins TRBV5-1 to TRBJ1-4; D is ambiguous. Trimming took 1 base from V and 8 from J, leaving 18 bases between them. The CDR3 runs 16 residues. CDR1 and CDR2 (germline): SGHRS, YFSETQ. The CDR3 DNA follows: TGCGCCAGCAGCTTGACGGACCAAACCCTCGGGGAAAAACTGTTTTTT. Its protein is CASSLTDQTLGEKLFF.

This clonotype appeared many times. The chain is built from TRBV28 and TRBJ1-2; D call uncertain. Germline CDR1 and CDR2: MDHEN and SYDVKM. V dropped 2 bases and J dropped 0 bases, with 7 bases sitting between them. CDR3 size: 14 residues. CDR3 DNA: TGTGCCAGCAGTTTAGGGATTTCTAACTATGGCTACACCTTC. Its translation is CASSLGISNYGYTF.

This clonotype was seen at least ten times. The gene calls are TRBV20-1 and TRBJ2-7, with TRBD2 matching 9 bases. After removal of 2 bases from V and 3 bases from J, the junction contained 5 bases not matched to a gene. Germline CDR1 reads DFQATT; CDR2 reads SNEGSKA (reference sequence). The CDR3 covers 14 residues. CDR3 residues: CSARRREGFYEQYF. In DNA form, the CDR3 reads TGCAGTGCTAGACGGCGGGAGGGCTTCTACGAGCAGTACTTC.